Below, 5 T cell receptor beta chains from the same sample are listed, as sequenced in a study of monozygotic twins with cystic fibrosis. Profiled with immunoSEQ multiplex PCR; TCRdb holds only in-frame clones, not every one. The data show approximately 11,000 clones, 96% seen once. The sequenced sample was blood. The receptors shown here come from a boy aged 10-17 years with cystic fibrosis.

The chain uses TRBV5-4 and TRBJ2-1; TRBD2 agrees at 16 bases. The germline CDR1 and CDR2 sequences are SGHNT and YYREEE (reference sequence). The length of the CDR3 is 17 residues. The junction had 11 bases not matched to a gene; V was cut back by 4 bases and J by 10 bases. The CDR3 bases are TGTGCCAGCAGCCCGATAACCGGGACTAGCGGGAGGGCCGAGCAGTTCTTC. Translation gives CASSPITGTSGRAEQFF.

The chain is built from TRBV19 and TRBJ1-5; tentatively, D is TRBD1 (6 bases). From germline, CDR1 is LNHDA and CDR2 SQIVND (reference sequence). V gave up 6 bases and J gave up 3 bases, with 12 bases separating them. This CDR3 contains 14 residues. Written as DNA, the CDR3 is TGTGCCAGTAGGGTGGGGACACCCAATCAGCCCCAGCATTTT. Amino acids: CASRVGTPNQPQHF.

This chain connects TRBV7-8 to TRBJ1-1, with 8 bases that match TRBD1. The CDR3 contains 15 residues. The germline CDR1 and CDR2 sequences are SGHVS and FQNEAQ. Trimming cost V 4 bases and J 1 base; bases outside gene matches: 5. The CDR3 DNA is TGTGCCAGCAGCTCCGCCGACAGGGGGAACACTGAAGCTTTCTTT. Amino acids: CASSSADRGNTEAFF.

This chain links TRBV18 with TRBJ2-5; perhaps TRBD2 as D (5 bases). Trimming took 4 bases from V and 4 from J, leaving 19 bases between them. In germline, CDR1 is KGHSH, CDR2 LQKENI. The CDR3 runs 16 residues. DNA of the CDR3: TGTGCCAGCTCACTTCTTTGGGGAGCCGACCGAGAGACCCAGTACTTC. This encodes CASSLLWGADRETQYF.

This clone has just one count. The chain couples TRBV4-1 to TRBJ2-5; D is perhaps TRBD1 (5 bases). Germline V gene lookup returns CDR1 MGHRA and CDR2 YSYEKL. The V end lost 6 bases, the J end lost 4 bases, and 15 bases lay between the germline ends. CDR3 length equals 14 residues. The CDR3 protein is CASSPQGNRETQYF. The CDR3 region has the DNA TGCGCCAGCAGTCCTCAGGGTAACAGAGAGACCCAGTACTTC.